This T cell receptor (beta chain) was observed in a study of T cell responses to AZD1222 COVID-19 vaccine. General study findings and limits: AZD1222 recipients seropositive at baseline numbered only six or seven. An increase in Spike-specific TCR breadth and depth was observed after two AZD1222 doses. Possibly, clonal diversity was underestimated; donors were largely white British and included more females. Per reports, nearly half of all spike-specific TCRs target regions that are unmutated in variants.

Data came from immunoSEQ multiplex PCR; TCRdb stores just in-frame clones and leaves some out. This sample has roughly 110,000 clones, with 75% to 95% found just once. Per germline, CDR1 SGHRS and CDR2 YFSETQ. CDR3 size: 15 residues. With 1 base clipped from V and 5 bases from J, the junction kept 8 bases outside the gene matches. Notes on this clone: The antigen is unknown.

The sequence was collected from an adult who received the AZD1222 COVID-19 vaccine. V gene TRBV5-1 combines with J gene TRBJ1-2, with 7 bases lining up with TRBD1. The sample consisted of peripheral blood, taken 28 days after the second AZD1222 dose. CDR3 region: CASSLTGENYYGYTF. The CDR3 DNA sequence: TGCGCCAGCAGCTTGACAGGGGAGAACTATTATGGCTACACCTTC.